Listed below are T cell receptor beta chains from one sample, sequenced in a study of blood T cell repertoires in COVID-19. Sequenced by immunoSEQ multiplex PCR; TCRdb stores in-frame clones only, minus some. The table lists roughly 350,000 clones, around nine tenths of them singletons. Input material: peripheral blood. The receptors derive from a woman between 65 and 79 years old with COVID-19, enrolled during active disease. CDR3s include the opening cysteine and the closing phenylalanine or tryptophan. D genes are given only for firm matches.

V,J,D,CDR3
TRBV7-8,TRBJ2-7,TRBD1,CASSWGQGAGEQYF
TRBV19,TRBJ1-1,TRBD1,CASSLTGGGTEAFF
TRBV4-2,TRBJ1-4,.,CASSQEGGLNEKLFF
TRBV12-3/TRBV12-4,TRBJ1-2,.,CASVWRDGYTF
TRBV4-2,TRBJ2-3,TRBD2,CASSLAGGMTDTQYF
TRBV6-6,TRBJ1-1,.,CASSPPGAEAFF
TRBV20-1,TRBJ1-2,.,CSARAGNGYTF
TRBV7-9,TRBJ1-5,.,CASSQGQSNQPQHF
TRBV7-2,TRBJ1-5,.,CASRHSLSWNQPQHF
TRBV5-8,TRBJ1-2,TRBD1,CASSSRPQGASNYGYTF
TRBV6-5,TRBJ1-5,.,CASSYSQDWGNQPQHF
TRBV7-2,TRBJ1-5,.,CASSLGSYSNQPQHF